This T cell receptor beta chain stems from a study of blood T cell repertoires in COVID-19. At the level of the study: Sites in the United States, Italy and Spain provided acute and convalescent COVID-19 samples. Sample material is recorded as cDNA or gDNA derived from T cells, B-cell-depleted T cells, or PBMCs.

Original methodology: Amplification of reference gene primers was used by the study to estimate nucleated cell counts. The repertoire was sequenced with immunoSEQ multiplex PCR; TCRdb's copy has only in-frame clones and lacks some. V, J and clone size derive from that table, while D and trimming were established from the DNA sequence. The table lists 100,000 to 120,000 clones, approximately 70% of them singletons, with about 1.8% in the top ten. Germline CDR1 is MDHEN and CDR2 is SYDVKM. V lost 1 base, J lost 3 bases, and 13 bases lay in between. The CDR3 has 16 residues. V and J are TRBV28 and TRBJ1-3; no clear D. The sequence came from a middle-aged woman with acute or convalescent COVID-19. The sequencing input was peripheral blood. In nucleotides, the CDR3 is TGTGCCAGCAGTTTATTCGGGGAATCCGTTGGAAACACCATATATTTT. Amino acids: CASSLFGESVGNTIYF.